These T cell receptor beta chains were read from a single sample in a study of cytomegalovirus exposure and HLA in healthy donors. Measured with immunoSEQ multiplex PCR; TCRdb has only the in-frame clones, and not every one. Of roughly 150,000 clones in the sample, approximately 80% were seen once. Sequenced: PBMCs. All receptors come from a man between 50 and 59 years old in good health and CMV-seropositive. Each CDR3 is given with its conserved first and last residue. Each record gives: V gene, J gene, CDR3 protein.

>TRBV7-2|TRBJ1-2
CASSPGQGDGYTF
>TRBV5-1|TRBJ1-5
CASSLVGGQPQHF
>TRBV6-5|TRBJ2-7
CASRPTGGRDEQYF
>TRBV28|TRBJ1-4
CASSLTGPLNEKLFF
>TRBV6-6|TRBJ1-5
CASSYGTGRNQPQHF
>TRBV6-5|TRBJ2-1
CASRTGTGTRDEQFF
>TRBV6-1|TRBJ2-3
CASSGRVRTDTQYF
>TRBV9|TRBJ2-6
CASSDYRGTSGANVLTF
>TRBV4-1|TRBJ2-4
CASSLRQGLAKNIQYF
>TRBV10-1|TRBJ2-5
CASSAASGETQYF
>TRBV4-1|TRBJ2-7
CASSQEAGGYTYEQYF
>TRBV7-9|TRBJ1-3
CASSPMGRSGNTIYF
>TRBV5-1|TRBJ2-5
CASSLATRETQYF
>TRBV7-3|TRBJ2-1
CASSLNGVEQFF
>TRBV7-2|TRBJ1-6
CASSPEDSLNSPLHF
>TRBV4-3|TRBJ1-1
CASSPQGAGEAFF
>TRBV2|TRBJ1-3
CATRSGRSGNTIYF
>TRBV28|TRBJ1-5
CASTLYNQPQHF
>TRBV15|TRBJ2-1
CATSARQVLNEQFF
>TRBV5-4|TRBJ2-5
CASSLGIIAGGVQETQYF
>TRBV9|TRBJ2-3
CASSTTRASPDTQYF
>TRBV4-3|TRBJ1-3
CASSQEAPDRVYGNTIYF
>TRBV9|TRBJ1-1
CASSSSGVAFF
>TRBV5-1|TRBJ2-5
CASSSSGGLQETQYF
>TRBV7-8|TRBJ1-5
CASSSGGGNSNQPQHF